The TCR beta chain described here comes from a study of T cells in Graves' hyperthyroidism and ophthalmopathy. TCR beta CDR3 region amplification was performed from RNA transcripts. Initially, a first-round RT-PCR of the TCR CDR3 employed the HTBI primer set. Each CDR3 protein is one row after TCRdb ran MiXCR on the multiplex PCR reads. Of fewer than 450,000 distinct CDR3 sequences in the sample, around 18% were seen once. The sample holds many counts of this clonotype. The CDR3 runs to 13 residues. V gave up 0 bases and J gave up 6 bases; unmatched junction bases: 1. Germline V gene sequence: CDR1 DFQATT, CDR2 SNEGSKA (reference sequence). Ophthalmopathy patients had Clinical Activity Score at least 3, NOSPECS grade at least 4, duration under 3 months.

The source material was blood. The gene calls are TRBV20-1 and TRBJ1-5; TRBD1 matches at 8 bases. The TCR was taken from a man aged 18 to 30 with Graves' ophthalmopathy. Here the CDR3 reads CSAREQGGQPQHF. The CDR3 nucleotides read TGCAGTGCTAGAGAACAGGGGGGTCAGCCCCAGCATTTT.